The 18 T cell receptor beta chains below all came from one sample that was sequenced in a study of CD8 T cells in Susac syndrome. Random hexamers served to reverse transcribe about 0.45 to 1 ug RNA. Each CDR3 protein gets one entry after TCRdb re-called the immunoSEQ multiplex PCR reads with MiXCR. The sample holds about 120,000 distinct CDR3 sequences; over 95% are singletons and the top ten take roughly 0.14%. Material: CD4+ T cells from PBMCs. All receptors derive from a human donor with Susac syndrome.

The rearrangement joins TRBV6-5 to TRBJ2-1; possible D gene TRBD2, 6 bases. V was clipped by 2 bases and J by 12 bases, with 8 bases between them. The CDR3 length is 11 residues. Germline CDR1 is MNHEY and CDR2 is SVGAGI. DNA of the CDR3: TGTGCCAGCAGTTACATGGGGGGGCAGTTCTTC. It is translated as CASSYMGGQFF.

The V and J genes are TRBV5-1 and TRBJ1-2, with a possible D match to TRBD1 (5 bases). Germline V gene lookup returns CDR1 SGHRS and CDR2 YFSETQ. The CDR3 has 15 residues. Trimming stripped 0 bases from V and 4 bases from J, with 13 bases between. The CDR3 here is CASSLDSLGGYGYTF. CDR3 sequence (DNA): TGCGCCAGCAGCTTGGATTCCTTGGGGGGCTATGGCTACACCTTC.

The chain carries TRBV20-1 and TRBJ2-5; 11 bases map to TRBD2. The CDR3 runs 14 residues. Per germline, CDR1 DFQATT and CDR2 SNEGSKA (reference sequence). V dropped 4 bases and J dropped 4; count of bases not matched to a gene: 5. CDR3 amino acids: CSATFLAGGETQYF. DNA for the CDR3: TGCAGTGCTACCTTCCTAGCGGGAGGAGAGACCCAGTACTTC.

CDR3 in amino acids: CASSERAGAYQETQYF. The CDR3 bases are TGTGCCAGCAGTGAACGGGCAGGGGCGTACCAAGAGACCCAGTACTTC. The gene calls are TRBV2 and TRBJ2-5; TRBD1 is a possible D gene (6 bases). Germline assignment: CDR1 SNHLY and CDR2 FYNNEI. Trimming pared 2 bases from V and 0 bases from J, leaving 13 bases between. The CDR3 is 16 amino acids.

The J gene is TRBJ1-1, the V gene TRBV9; tentatively, D is TRBD1 (5 bases). The CDR3 has 12 residues. CDR1 SGDLS and CDR2 YYNGEE come from the germline V gene. V was cut by 5 bases and J by 6 bases, with 11 bases left in between. The CDR3 here is CASSRVQAEAFF. Written as DNA, the CDR3 is TGTGCCAGCAGTCGTGTACAGGCTGAAGCTTTCTTT.

The chain is built from TRBV11-3 and TRBJ2-3, with 10 positions matching TRBD2. The CDR3 extends over 16 amino acids. V shed 1 base and J 2 bases; nucleotides not matched to a gene: 3. The V gene's germline CDR1 is SGHNT and CDR2 YENEEA. The chain's CDR3 is CASSLGTSGLTDTQYF. The CDR3 DNA is TGTGCCAGCAGCTTAGGGACTAGCGGACTCACAGATACGCAGTATTTT.

This clonotype was detected only a few times. The J gene is TRBJ1-2, the V gene TRBV29-1; 9 nucleotides agree with TRBD1. Trimming cost V 4 bases and J 8 bases; bases outside gene matches: 8. The CDR3 runs 13 residues. Per germline, CDR1 SQVTM and CDR2 ANQGSEA. DNA of the CDR3: TGCAGCGTTGCGGGACAGGGTATGGGCGGCTACACCTTC. Its protein is CSVAGQGMGGYTF.

This clonotype appeared once. The V and J genes are TRBV20-1 and TRBJ2-4; D may match TRBD1 or TRBD2 (7 bases each). The CDR3 has 14 amino acids. CDR1 is DFQATT, CDR2 SNEGSKA, per germline (reference sequence). Trimming left V 5 bases short and J 4 bases short, with 15 bases between. The CDR3 loop reads CSAPGGQSKNIQYF. The DNA for the CDR3 is TGCAGTGCTCCGGGGGGACAGTCAAAAAACATTCAGTACTTC.

The chain carries TRBV4-3 and TRBJ2-1, with TRBD2 matching 10 bases. J gave up 5 bases and V 1 base, and 8 bases lay outside the gene matches. CDR3 length: 17 amino acids. CDR1 and CDR2 from the germline V gene are LGHNA and YSLEER. The CDR3 spells CASSQARTSGGHNEQFF. The CDR3 bases are TGCGCCAGCAGCCAAGCGCGGACTAGCGGAGGCCACAATGAGCAGTTCTTC.

The chain couples TRBV29-1 to TRBJ2-7; D unresolved. Deletions cut 7 bases from V and 0 bases from J, with 10 bases between. This CDR3 spans 12 amino acids. CDR1 is SQVTM, CDR2 ANQGSEA, per germline. CDR3 region: CSAYWSSYEQYF. DNA of the CDR3: TGCAGCGCATACTGGAGCTCCTACGAGCAGTACTTC.

The CDR3: CSVYPGRQEYQPQHF. The CDR3 nucleotides are TGCAGCGTATACCCGGGACGCCAGGAGTATCAGCCCCAGCATTTT. The V call is TRBV29-1, the J call TRBJ1-5; a possible D gene is TRBD1 (5 bases). Deletions cut 6 bases from V and 5 bases from J, with 20 bases between. Germline CDR1 reads SQVTM; CDR2 reads ANQGSEA. CDR3 size: 15 residues.

The chain uses TRBV6-1 and TRBJ1-3, with D unclear. The germline V and J ends were trimmed by 8 bases and 3 bases, with 32 bases remaining between them. The CDR3 sequence is 20 residues long. In germline, CDR1 is MNHNS, CDR2 SASEGT. This CDR3 is CASGGSSVGSSFSFGNTIYF. The CDR3 DNA reads as TGTGCCAGCGGTGGATCCTCAGTGGGATCAAGCTTTTCGTTTGGAAACACCATATATTTT.

This sequence joins TRBV28 and TRBJ1-5; maybe TRBD1 (6 bases). Trimming shortened V by 6 bases and J by 3 bases, and 21 bases separated the two germline ends. The CDR3 has 17 amino acids. Germline CDR1 reads MDHEN; CDR2 reads SYDVKM. The CDR3 protein is CASRPRRGGSTNQPQHF. CDR3 nucleotides: TGTGCCAGCAGACCTCGGAGGGGGGGCTCCACCAATCAGCCCCAGCATTTT.

V and J are TRBV18 and TRBJ2-7; TRBD2 aligns across 11 bases. Germline lookup yields CDR1 KGHSH and CDR2 LQKENI. With 0 bases clipped from V and 7 bases from J, the junction kept 5 bases outside the gene matches. The length of the CDR3 is 15 residues. In DNA form, the CDR3 reads TGTGCCAGCTCACCACCGACTAGCGGGGCGGGAGAGCAGTACTTC. Translated: CASSPPTSGAGEQYF.

In its sample, this clonotype was seen once. V is TRBV20-1 and J is TRBJ1-1; perhaps TRBD1 as D (5 bases). The CDR3 is 12 amino acids. Germline CDR1 DFQATT, CDR2 SNEGSKA (reference sequence). In DNA, the CDR3 is TGCAGGCCGACGGGGGGGAACACTGAAGCTTTCTTT. It is translated as CRPTGGNTEAFF.

V and J are TRBV10-3 and TRBJ1-5; 11 positions agree with TRBD1. The CDR3 loop spans 14 amino acids. J was trimmed by 5 bases and V by 4 bases; bases with no gene match: 1. CDR1 and CDR2 from the germline V gene are ENHRY and SYGVKD. As DNA, the CDR3 is TGTGCCATCAGTGGGACAGGGGGCGATCAGCCCCAGCATTTT. Translating gives CAISGTGGDQPQHF.

The chain is built from TRBV18 and TRBJ2-3, with D possibly being TRBD1 (6 bases). This CDR3 region has 14 residues. The V and J ends lost 3 bases and 2 bases respectively, with 9 bases between them. Per the germline V gene, CDR1 is KGHSH and CDR2 is LQKENI. The CDR3 loop is CASSPGQLTDTQYF. The CDR3 DNA follows: TGTGCCAGCTCACCGGGACAACTCACAGATACGCAGTATTTT.

The chain recombines TRBV6-5 with TRBJ2-5; D uncertain. V was shortened by 9 bases and J by 4 bases, with 18 bases between the two germline ends. The germline V gene encodes CDR1 MNHEY and CDR2 SVGAGI. The CDR3 has 14 amino acids. The CDR3 DNA follows: TGTGCCAGTTCACCCTCCCCCTATATAGAGACCCAGTACTTC. As protein: CASSPSPYIETQYF.